Below, 8 T cell receptor beta chains from the same sample are listed, as sequenced in a study of glioma-infiltrating T cells after dendritic cell vaccination. This sample's time point: after dendritic cell vaccination, including at tumor progression/relapse. Assay used: immunoSEQ multiplex PCR; TCRdb lists only in-frame clones, some missing. The sample contains 72,000 or so clones, roughly 91% of which appear only once. This material consisted of blood, taken after dendritic cell vaccination. These receptors came from a human donor with glioblastoma.

The rearrangement uses TRBV10-3 and TRBJ2-5; TRBD2 matches at 8 bases. Per the germline V gene, CDR1 is ENHRY and CDR2 is SYGVKD. The CDR3 consists of 13 residues. The V gene end was trimmed by 4 bases and the J gene end by 5 bases; junction bases not matched to a gene: 3. The CDR3 reads CAISGTSRETQYF. CDR3 in DNA: TGTGCCATCAGTGGGACTAGCAGGGAGACCCAGTACTTC.

The J gene is TRBJ1-6, the V gene TRBV10-3, with no clear D. Trimming took 2 bases from V and 1 from J, leaving 9 bases between them. There are 16 residues in the CDR3. The germline V gene has CDR1 ENHRY and CDR2 SYGVKD. The CDR3 DNA is TGTGCCATCAGTGAGCCTGGGAGTTCCTATAATTCACCCCTCCACTTT. Residues: CAISEPGSSYNSPLHF.

The V and J genes are TRBV6-1 and TRBJ2-1; a possible D gene is TRBD2 (6 bases). CDR1 and CDR2 (germline): MNHNS, SASEGT. This CDR3 has 14 amino acids. The V and J ends lost 6 bases and 6 bases respectively, with 15 bases between them. CDR3 nucleotides: TGTGCCAGCAGCCAGACTAGAGTGGGCAATGAGCAGTTCTTC. Protein product: CASSQTRVGNEQFF.

V gene TRBV5-6 combines with J gene TRBJ2-1; D gene ambiguous. Trimming took off 3 bases at V and 7 bases at J, with 8 bases between the two ends. CDR1 SGHDT and CDR2 YYEEEE come from the germline V gene. CDR3 size: 12 residues. The DNA for the CDR3 is TGTGCCAGCAGCTCTGGCTGGAATGAGCAGTTCTTC. It codes for CASSSGWNEQFF.

The V and J genes are TRBV5-1 and TRBJ1-2; D not resolved. Germline V gene lookup returns CDR1 SGHRS and CDR2 YFSETQ. This CDR3 contains 14 residues. The germline V and J ends were trimmed by 4 bases and 7 bases, with 17 bases remaining between them. The CDR3: CASSAQRSYTGYTF. The CDR3 DNA sequence: TGCGCCAGCAGCGCTCAGCGTTCGTACACTGGCTACACCTTC.

The V call is TRBV10-3, the J call TRBJ1-2; 7 nucleotides align to TRBD1. The CDR3 has 13 amino acids. V lost 10 bases and J lost 4; bases outside the gene matches: 9. CDR1 ENHRY and CDR2 SYGVKD come from the germline V gene. DNA of the CDR3: TGTGCCACCTCGACAGGGCCACCCTATGGCTACACCTTC. This gives the protein CATSTGPPYGYTF.

The chain uses TRBV5-1 and TRBJ2-1; tentatively, D is TRBD2 (6 bases). Germline V CDR1 and CDR2: SGHRS, YFSETQ. Trimming left V 0 bases short and J 5 bases short, with 12 bases between. This CDR3 has 15 residues. The CDR3 loop is CASSLVTGVNNEQFF. DNA for the CDR3: TGCGCCAGCAGCTTGGTAACGGGAGTGAACAATGAGCAGTTCTTC.

This clone was detected only once. This chain uses TRBV7-2 with TRBJ2-4; perhaps TRBD2 as D (5 bases). Looked up from germline, CDR1 is SGHTA and CDR2 is FQGNSA. Trimming stripped 1 base from V and 0 bases from J, with 13 bases between. This CDR3 comprises 17 residues. In DNA form, the CDR3 reads TGTGCCAGCAGCTTAGGGTGGGAGCGGCTAGCCAAAAACATTCAGTACTTC. This gives the protein CASSLGWERLAKNIQYF.